The 19 T cell receptor beta chains in this list originate from one sample, sequenced in a study of Ad26.COV2.S vaccination and SARS-CoV-2 variants. Method: immunoSEQ multiplex PCR; TCRdb's copy keeps in-frame clones and lacks some. The data hold roughly 240,000 clones, with more than 75% observed a single time. As to treatment: some 20 received Ad26.COV2.S at low or high dose, single or two shots; about 5 received placebo; per-sample allocation not given. Collection of samples fell on day 63 after the first vaccine or placebo injection. This specimen was peripheral blood, taken in a trial of Ad26.COV2.S vaccine versus placebo. These receptor sequences come from a person aged 18-65 years who received the Ad26.COV2.S COVID-19 vaccine or a placebo.

V gene TRBV27 combines with J gene TRBJ2-7; 9 bases fit TRBD1. The ends lost 2 bases at V and 3 bases at J; junction bases unmatched: 5. CDR1 is MNHEY, CDR2 SMNVEV, per germline (reference sequence). The CDR3 extends over 15 amino acids. The CDR3 sequence is CASSLTGTGIYEQYF. The CDR3 DNA follows: TGTGCCAGCAGTTTAACCGGGACAGGGATCTACGAGCAGTACTTC.

This sequence joins TRBV3-1 (or the pseudogene TRBV3-2) and TRBJ2-2, with TRBD1 identical over 7 bases. The CDR3 extends over 14 amino acids. The V gene's germline CDR1 is LGHDT and CDR2 YNNKEL (reference sequence). Unmatched junction bases numbered 15, after V lost 10 bases and J lost 10 bases. The CDR3 nucleotides read TGTGCCAATCCCCGTAGGGGGCCCAAATCGGAGCTGTTTTTT. Translated, it gives CANPRRGPKSELFF.

The chain employs TRBV28 and TRBJ2-7, with 9 bases aligning to TRBD2. J gave up 4 bases and V 7 bases, and 8 bases lay outside the gene matches. CDR1 is MDHEN, CDR2 SYDVKM, per germline. This CDR3 comprises 14 residues. The CDR3 DNA sequence: TGTGCCAGCACTTGGGCGGGAGGGCGGTACGAGCAGTACTTC. Residues: CASTWAGGRYEQYF.

The chain uses TRBV6-5 and TRBJ2-1; D perhaps matches TRBD1 (5 bases). CDR3 length: 14 residues. V was cut by 0 bases and J by 5 bases, with 8 bases left in between. CDR1 is MNHEY and CDR2 is SVGAGI in the germline V gene. This CDR3 is CASSYSGQNNEQFF. CDR3 DNA sequence: TGTGCCAGCAGTTACTCCGGACAAAACAATGAGCAGTTCTTC.

V gene TRBV5-4 combines with J gene TRBJ2-3, with TRBD2 matching 7 bases. V was clipped by 0 bases and J by 0 bases; unmatched bases: 7. Germline assignment: CDR1 SGHNT and CDR2 YYREEE (reference sequence). This CDR3 is 17 amino acids long. CDR3 sequence: CASSLDRLRESTDTQYF. The CDR3 DNA is TGTGCCAGCAGCTTGGACCGCCTGCGGGAGAGCACAGATACGCAGTATTTT.

J is TRBJ2-3 and V is TRBV19, with 15 bases identical to TRBD2. The CDR3 runs 17 residues. The V segment lost 3 bases and the J segment 5 bases; nucleotides outside the gene matches: 6. Per the germline V gene, CDR1 is LNHDA and CDR2 is SQIVND (reference sequence). The CDR3 sequence is CASSIMGLAGGGDTQYF. In DNA form, the CDR3 reads TGTGCCAGTAGTATTATGGGACTAGCGGGAGGTGGAGATACGCAGTATTTT.

The V gene is TRBV28, the J gene TRBJ1-5; no clear D. This CDR3 comprises 14 residues. Trimming stripped 2 bases from V and 5 bases from J, with 10 bases between. Germline V gene sequence: CDR1 MDHEN, CDR2 SYDVKM. For the CDR3, the DNA is TGTGCCAGCAGTTTACGGGCAGGAGATCAGCCCCAGCATTTT. Amino acid sequence: CASSLRAGDQPQHF.

The CDR3 sequence is CASSKGRGAGLYGYTF. CDR3 sequence (DNA): TGTGCCAGCAGCAAAGGGCGGGGGGCAGGCCTCTATGGCTACACCTTC. The chain recombines TRBV21-1 with TRBJ1-2. TRBV21-1 is deemed a pseudogene. The CDR3 is 16 residues long.

The chain joins TRBV25-1 to TRBJ2-5; tentatively, D is TRBD2 (6 bases). This CDR3 comprises 15 residues. Germline loops: CDR1 MGHDK, CDR2 SYGVNS. Trimming pared 2 bases from V and 2 bases from J, leaving 12 bases between. The CDR3 sequence is CASSEPGLPQETQYF. CDR3 in DNA: TGTGCCAGCAGTGAACCAGGACTACCACAAGAGACCCAGTACTTC.

The chain recombines TRBV14 with TRBJ1-4, with D possibly TRBD1 on 6 matching bases. V was trimmed by 4 bases and J by 4 bases, leaving 16 bases between them. There are 16 residues in the CDR3. Germline CDR1 reads SGHDN; CDR2 reads FVKESK. The CDR3 coding sequence is TGTGCCAGCAGCCGTACGACAGGTTTGGGTAATGAAAAACTGTTTTTT. As protein: CASSRTTGLGNEKLFF.

The chain joins TRBV28 to TRBJ1-2; TRBD1 matches 9 bases. The CDR3 has 14 residues. The V gene end was trimmed by 6 bases and the J gene end by 7 bases; junction bases not matched to a gene: 9. The germline CDR1 and CDR2 sequences are MDHEN and SYDVKM. CDR3 sequence: CASSPPGTGSGYTF. CDR3 in DNA: TGTGCCAGCAGCCCACCCGGGACAGGGAGTGGCTACACCTTC.

V gene TRBV24-1 combines with J gene TRBJ2-1; D possibly matches TRBD1 or TRBD2 (5 bases each). CDR1 and CDR2 (germline): KGHDR, SFDVKD. The CDR3 extends over 15 amino acids. Trimming removed 4 bases at V and 0 bases at J, with 9 bases between. The CDR3 DNA follows: TGTGCCACCAGTGAGGGGGACGGCTCCTACAATGAGCAGTTCTTC. This codes for CATSEGDGSYNEQFF.

This sequence joins TRBV20-1 and TRBJ2-6; tentative D call: TRBD1 (5 bases). CDR1 and CDR2 (germline): DFQATT, SNEGSKA (reference sequence). This CDR3 has 16 amino acids. Deletions cut 3 bases from V and 0 bases from J, with 12 bases between. CDR3 bases: TGCAGTGCTAGTCAGGCAGGGCACTCTGGGGCCAACGTCCTGACTTTC. It is translated as CSASQAGHSGANVLTF.

This chain joins TRBV30 and TRBJ1-5, with a possible D match to TRBD1 (6 bases). The CDR3 length is 14 residues. The V gene's germline CDR1 is GTSNPN and CDR2 SVGIG (reference sequence). The germline V and J ends were trimmed by 0 bases and 4 bases, with 10 bases remaining between them. The CDR3, as DNA: TGTGCCTGGAGTGTACGGACAGTTAATCAGCCCCAGCATTTT. Its protein product is CAWSVRTVNQPQHF.

The chain carries TRBV7-9 and TRBJ1-3; D might be TRBD1 (6 bases). V was cut by 5 bases and J by 4 bases, with 18 bases left in between. The CDR3 totals 16 residues. Germline V gene lookup returns CDR1 SEHNR and CDR2 FQNEAQ (reference sequence). CDR3 region: CASSPRDIIMGNTIYF. Written as DNA, the CDR3 is TGTGCCAGCAGCCCTAGGGACATTATTATGGGAAACACCATATATTTT.

The genes are TRBV7-2 and TRBJ2-6; D not certain. V was trimmed by 4 bases and J by 1 base, leaving 5 bases between them. Germline V gene sequence: CDR1 SGHTA, CDR2 FQGNSA. This CDR3 contains 14 residues. CDR3 protein: CASSSFSGANVLTF. The CDR3 DNA follows: TGTGCCAGCAGCTCTTTTTCTGGGGCCAACGTCCTGACTTTC.

The chain links TRBV4-3 to TRBJ2-7; D tentatively fits TRBD1 or TRBD2 (5 bases each). The CDR3 contains 15 residues. Trimming took off 4 bases at V and 2 bases at J, with 15 bases between the two ends. CDR1 and CDR2 from the germline V gene are LGHNA and YSLEER. In nucleotides, the CDR3 is TGCGCCAGCAGCCCCGAGGGGCAGGGTCCCTACGAGCAGTACTTC. Translated, it gives CASSPEGQGPYEQYF.

The chain uses TRBV13 and TRBJ2-7, with D possibly matching TRBD1 (6 bases). CDR1 is PRHDT and CDR2 is FYEKMQ in the germline V gene (reference sequence). The V end lost 0 bases, the J end lost 0 bases, and 6 bases lay between the germline ends. The CDR3 extends over 14 amino acids. The CDR3 sequence is CASSLGDSSYEQYF. CDR3 nucleotide sequence: TGTGCCAGCAGCTTAGGGGACAGCTCCTACGAGCAGTACTTC.

V is TRBV27 and J is TRBJ2-1, with TRBD1 identical over 12 bases. The CDR3 has 17 amino acids. J was trimmed by 9 bases and V by 7 bases; bases with no gene match: 16. Looked up from germline, CDR1 is MNHEY and CDR2 is SMNVEV (reference sequence). The CDR3 is CASTDFGTGGVWTEQFF. The CDR3, as DNA: TGTGCCAGCACCGATTTTGGGACAGGGGGCGTTTGGACTGAGCAGTTCTTC.